The source of this T cell receptor (beta chain) is a study of radiotherapy plus CTLA-4 blockade in lung cancer. Method: immunoSEQ multiplex PCR; TCRdb's copy keeps in-frame clones and lacks some. The sample holds 81,000 or so clones, 78% seen once. Material: peripheral blood, obtained from a patient treated with radiotherapy plus ipilimumab. The source is a human donor with non-small cell lung cancer whose response to radiotherapy plus ipilimumab could not be evaluated. Some clones in this sample may be carry-over from other donors' samples.

CDR3 sequence reads: CASSLEGTYEQYF. In DNA form, the CDR3 reads TGTGCCAGCAGCTTAGAGGGCACCTACGAGCAGTACTTC. The chain combines TRBV11-3 with TRBJ2-7; D is unclear. This CDR3 has 13 residues. V was clipped by 0 bases and J by 2 bases, with 5 bases between them. From germline, CDR1 is SGHNT and CDR2 YENEEA.